This TCR beta chain was retrieved from a study of blood T cell repertoires in COVID-19. Repertoires were generated with immunoSEQ multiplex PCR, while TCRdb's copy carries only in-frame clones and drops some. The sample has approximately 430,000 clones, around 86% seen once; the top ten hold about 1.5%. Germline V lookup: CDR1 MNHEY, CDR2 SVGAGI. V trimming: 6 bases; J trimming: 7 bases; junction bases outside the gene matches: 4. The CDR3 loop spans 13 amino acids. This TCR derives from a woman aged 25 to 39 with active or convalescent COVID-19. The sequenced sample was peripheral blood. The chain is built from TRBV6-5 and TRBJ1-3; 9 bases fit TRBD1. CDR3 amino acids: CASSGTGSNTIYF. The CDR3 DNA reads as TGTGCCAGCAGCGGGACAGGGAGTAACACCATATATTTT.